Listed below are T cell receptor beta chains from one sample, sequenced in a study of vaccination effects on CD4 cells after COVID-19. Measured with immunoSEQ multiplex PCR; TCRdb has only the in-frame clones, and not every one. The repertoire has tens of thousands of clones, roughly 70% of them found once; the top ten carry under 25%. Antigens for these TCRs are unknown. Source: CD4+ T cells from PBMCs cultured with SARS-CoV-2 spike peptides, taken before COVID-19 vaccination. Receptor source: a human donor who received a COVID-19 vaccine. Each CDR3 is given with its conserved first and last residue. D genes are given only for firm matches. Some rows have no size entry. The others give once, few or many, or a class for an expanded clone.

j_call: TRBJ2-1; v_call: TRBV7-2; clone_size: once; d_call: NA; cdr3_nt: TGTGCCAGCAGCTTAGCGGGTGGAGCTTACAATGAGCAGTTCTTC; cdr3_aa: CASSLAGGAYNEQFF
j_call: TRBJ2-6; v_call: TRBV7-2; clone_size: NA; d_call: NA; cdr3_nt: TGTGCCAGCAGCTTAGCCGCGACGGCGATCTCTGGGGCCAACGTCCTGACTTTC; cdr3_aa: CASSLAATAISGANVLTF
j_call: TRBJ2-2; v_call: TRBV6-5; clone_size: NA; d_call: NA; cdr3_nt: TGTGCCAGCAGGGTGACAGTGAACACCGGGGAGCTGTTTTTT; cdr3_aa: CASRVTVNTGELFF
j_call: TRBJ2-7; v_call: TRBV25-1; clone_size: few; d_call: NA; cdr3_nt: TGTGCCAGCAGTCCATATGGGACAATCTACGAGCAGTACTTC; cdr3_aa: CASSPYGTIYEQYF
j_call: TRBJ1-2; v_call: TRBV30; clone_size: NA; d_call: NA; cdr3_nt: TGTGCCTGGAGTAGGGGGATAAGCTATGGCTACACCTTC; cdr3_aa: CAWSRGISYGYTF
j_call: TRBJ2-7; v_call: TRBV7-2; clone_size: NA; d_call: NA; cdr3_nt: TGTGCCAGCAGCTTAGATAGCGCCTCCGCCTACGAGCAGTACTTC; cdr3_aa: CASSLDSASAYEQYF
j_call: TRBJ1-5; v_call: TRBV18; clone_size: few; d_call: NA; cdr3_nt: TGTGCCAGCTCACTCTTGGACGTACCTCAGCCCCAGCATTTT; cdr3_aa: CASSLLDVPQPQHF
j_call: TRBJ2-1; v_call: TRBV28; clone_size: NA; d_call: NA; cdr3_nt: TGTGCCAGCAGCATCGGAAGGGAGCAGTTCTTC; cdr3_aa: CASSIGREQFF
j_call: TRBJ2-3; v_call: TRBV7-9; clone_size: NA; d_call: NA; cdr3_nt: TGTGCCAGCAGCTTAGGGGCGGGGCCCACAGATACGCAGTATTTT; cdr3_aa: CASSLGAGPTDTQYF
j_call: TRBJ2-4; v_call: TRBV9; clone_size: few; d_call: NA; cdr3_nt: TGTGCCAGCAGCGTAGGCTCCTTAGCCAAAAACATTCAGTACTTC; cdr3_aa: CASSVGSLAKNIQYF
j_call: TRBJ2-7; v_call: TRBV9; clone_size: NA; d_call: TRBD1; cdr3_nt: TGTGCCAGCAGCGTAGCAGTGACAGGGACCGCCGAGCAGTACTTC; cdr3_aa: CASSVAVTGTAEQYF
j_call: TRBJ2-1; v_call: TRBV2; clone_size: NA; d_call: TRBD2; cdr3_nt: TGTGCCAGCAGTGAATTGGCGGGAGGTCCGAGTGAGCAGTTCTTC; cdr3_aa: CASSELAGGPSEQFF
j_call: TRBJ2-2; v_call: TRBV30; clone_size: NA; d_call: NA; cdr3_nt: TGTGCCTGTACAACAGTGGGTCGGTACGGGGAGCTGTTTTTT; cdr3_aa: CACTTVGRYGELFF
j_call: TRBJ1-4; v_call: TRBV28; clone_size: NA; d_call: NA; cdr3_nt: TGTGCCAGCAGCCAATGGGGAAGGACTAATGAAAAACTGTTTTTT; cdr3_aa: CASSQWGRTNEKLFF
j_call: TRBJ1-2; v_call: TRBV7-2; clone_size: NA; d_call: NA; cdr3_nt: TGTGCCAGCAGCTTTAGCCCACAGGAGAGTAACTATGGCTACACCTTC; cdr3_aa: CASSFSPQESNYGYTF
j_call: TRBJ2-3; v_call: TRBV6-4; clone_size: NA; d_call: TRBD2; cdr3_nt: TGTGCCAGCAGTGAGGGGGGGTGGCGGGCGCAGTATTTT; cdr3_aa: CASSEGGWRAQYF
j_call: TRBJ1-4; v_call: TRBV7-9; clone_size: NA; d_call: NA; cdr3_nt: TGTGCCAGCAGTTCCTACCCCCTCACAGGGAGTGAAAAACTGTTTTTT; cdr3_aa: CASSSYPLTGSEKLFF
j_call: TRBJ1-2; v_call: TRBV28; clone_size: NA; d_call: NA; cdr3_nt: TGTGCCAGCAGTTTAACGGGCATTGGGGGGCCTGGCTATGGCTACACCTTC; cdr3_aa: CASSLTGIGGPGYGYTF
j_call: TRBJ1-2; v_call: TRBV2; clone_size: NA; d_call: TRBD1; cdr3_nt: TGTGCCAGCAGTAGCCGGGACAGGGTCTATGGCTACACCTTC; cdr3_aa: CASSSRDRVYGYTF
j_call: TRBJ2-7; v_call: TRBV5-1; clone_size: NA; d_call: TRBD2; cdr3_nt: TGCGCCAGCAGGGTGGGACTAGCAACCCACGAGCAGTACTTC; cdr3_aa: CASRVGLATHEQYF
j_call: TRBJ2-5; v_call: TRBV2; clone_size: NA; d_call: NA; cdr3_nt: TGTGCCAGCAGTGTTGGGGCCCAAGAGACCCAGTACTTC; cdr3_aa: CASSVGAQETQYF
j_call: TRBJ1-1; v_call: TRBV6-5; clone_size: NA; d_call: NA; cdr3_nt: TGTGCCAGCAGTAGGGGACAAAGCAACGGTGAAGCTTTCTTT; cdr3_aa: CASSRGQSNGEAFF
j_call: TRBJ1-3; v_call: TRBV18; clone_size: NA; d_call: NA; cdr3_nt: TGTGCCAGCTCACCACCGGGACCTAGCTCTGGAAACACCATATATTTT; cdr3_aa: CASSPPGPSSGNTIYF
j_call: TRBJ2-3; v_call: TRBV6-2/TRBV6-3; clone_size: NA; d_call: TRBD2; cdr3_nt: TGTGCCAGCACCCCGGGACTAGGAGGTGACACGCAGTATTTT; cdr3_aa: CASTPGLGGDTQYF
j_call: TRBJ1-2; v_call: TRBV6-5; clone_size: NA; d_call: NA; cdr3_nt: TGTGCCAGCGCCTTGGACAGTCAATATGGCTACACCTTC; cdr3_aa: CASALDSQYGYTF
j_call: TRBJ1-5; v_call: TRBV4-1; clone_size: NA; d_call: NA; cdr3_nt: TGCGCCAGCAGCCAAGAGTCCAGGACTTATAGCAATCAGCCCCAGCATTTT; cdr3_aa: CASSQESRTYSNQPQHF
j_call: TRBJ2-6; v_call: TRBV12-3/TRBV12-4; clone_size: NA; d_call: NA; cdr3_nt: TGTGCCAGCAGTTTACAGGGAGCCAACGTCCTGACTTTC; cdr3_aa: CASSLQGANVLTF
j_call: TRBJ1-2; v_call: TRBV20-1; clone_size: NA; d_call: TRBD1; cdr3_nt: TGCAGTGCTAGTGATTGGACAGGGGGCGGCTATGGCTACACCTTC; cdr3_aa: CSASDWTGGGYGYTF
j_call: TRBJ1-5; v_call: TRBV6-5; clone_size: NA; d_call: TRBD1; cdr3_nt: TGTGCCAGCAGGGGACAGGGCAATCAGCCCCAGCATTTT; cdr3_aa: CASRGQGNQPQHF
j_call: TRBJ1-4; v_call: TRBV7-8; clone_size: few; d_call: NA; cdr3_nt: TGTGCCAGCAGCTTAGGACGGACTAATGAAAAACTGTTTTTT; cdr3_aa: CASSLGRTNEKLFF
j_call: TRBJ2-1; v_call: TRBV5-1; clone_size: NA; d_call: TRBD1; cdr3_nt: TGCGCCAGCAGCGCGGCCGGGGACAGGGGCAATGAGCAGTTCTTC; cdr3_aa: CASSAAGDRGNEQFF
j_call: TRBJ1-6; v_call: TRBV25-1; clone_size: few; d_call: NA; cdr3_nt: TGTGCCAGCAGCCAGAAAAATTCACCCCTCCACTTT; cdr3_aa: CASSQKNSPLHF
j_call: TRBJ1-2; v_call: TRBV28; clone_size: NA; d_call: NA; cdr3_nt: TGTGCCAGCAGTTCCCGACAGGCCTATGGCTACACCTTC; cdr3_aa: CASSSRQAYGYTF
j_call: TRBJ1-5; v_call: TRBV2; clone_size: few; d_call: TRBD1; cdr3_nt: TGTGCCAGCATCACGGACAGGGACCAGCCCCAGCATTTT; cdr3_aa: CASITDRDQPQHF
j_call: TRBJ1-5; v_call: TRBV10-3; clone_size: NA; d_call: NA; cdr3_nt: TGTGCCATCACCGGACAGATGAATCAGCCCCAGCATTTT; cdr3_aa: CAITGQMNQPQHF
j_call: TRBJ2-7; v_call: TRBV4-3; clone_size: NA; d_call: NA; cdr3_nt: TGCGCCAGCAGCCAAAAAGCGCACTCCTACGAGCAGTACTTC; cdr3_aa: CASSQKAHSYEQYF
j_call: TRBJ1-2; v_call: TRBV28; clone_size: few; d_call: NA; cdr3_nt: TGTGCCAGCAGTTCCGTACACTATGGCTACACCTTC; cdr3_aa: CASSSVHYGYTF
j_call: TRBJ1-1; v_call: TRBV14; clone_size: NA; d_call: NA; cdr3_nt: TGTGCCAGCAGCCGTTTCGACCAGGGTGAAGCTTTCTTT; cdr3_aa: CASSRFDQGEAFF
j_call: TRBJ2-6; v_call: TRBV3-1/TRBV3-2; clone_size: NA; d_call: NA; cdr3_nt: TGTGCCAGCAGCCAAGATCTACACTCTGGGGCCAACGTCCTGACTTTC; cdr3_aa: CASSQDLHSGANVLTF
j_call: TRBJ2-1; v_call: TRBV7-2; clone_size: NA; d_call: TRBD1; cdr3_nt: TGTGCCAGCAGCACTACCGGGACAGGTCGCTACAATGAGCAGTTCTTC; cdr3_aa: CASSTTGTGRYNEQFF
j_call: TRBJ1-5; v_call: TRBV2; clone_size: once; d_call: NA; cdr3_nt: TGTGCCAGCAGACAGGGAAGTAGTGGCGCTCAGCCCCAGCATTTT; cdr3_aa: CASRQGSSGAQPQHF
j_call: TRBJ1-2; v_call: TRBV7-2; clone_size: NA; d_call: NA; cdr3_nt: TGTGCCAGCAGCTTAGGGACTGACTATGGCTACACCTTC; cdr3_aa: CASSLGTDYGYTF
j_call: TRBJ1-1; v_call: TRBV11-2; clone_size: NA; d_call: NA; cdr3_nt: TGTGCCAGCAGCTCTCCCCGTTCAGGGTCGAAAGCTTTCTTT; cdr3_aa: CASSSPRSGSKAFF
j_call: TRBJ2-1; v_call: TRBV19; clone_size: few; d_call: NA; cdr3_nt: TGTGCCAGTAGTCCTCCACTCAACAATGAGCAGTTCTTC; cdr3_aa: CASSPPLNNEQFF
j_call: TRBJ2-5; v_call: TRBV6-5; clone_size: NA; d_call: TRBD2; cdr3_nt: TGTGCCACCGTAAGAAGGCCGGGGGGAGAGACCCAGTACTTC; cdr3_aa: CATVRRPGGETQYF
j_call: TRBJ1-4; v_call: TRBV11-2; clone_size: NA; d_call: NA; cdr3_nt: TGTGCCAGCAGCTTAGGTCTGGGGGCTAATGAAAAACTGTTTTTT; cdr3_aa: CASSLGLGANEKLFF
j_call: TRBJ1-4; v_call: TRBV16; clone_size: NA; d_call: NA; cdr3_nt: TGTGCCAGCAGCCAATCGGGAACTGGATATAATGAAAAACTGTTTTTT; cdr3_aa: CASSQSGTGYNEKLFF
j_call: TRBJ1-1; v_call: TRBV6-5; clone_size: NA; d_call: NA; cdr3_nt: TGTGCCAGCAGTTACTCGCTTACGAGTATGAACACTGAAGCTTTCTTT; cdr3_aa: CASSYSLTSMNTEAFF
j_call: TRBJ2-2; v_call: TRBV5-6; clone_size: once; d_call: NA; cdr3_nt: TGTGCCAGCAGCCTCCCCTTAGGGAACACCGGGGAGCTGTTTTTT; cdr3_aa: CASSLPLGNTGELFF
j_call: TRBJ1-1; v_call: TRBV2; clone_size: NA; d_call: TRBD1; cdr3_nt: TGTGCCAGCAGTTACGGACAGGGGGCCACTGAAGCTTTCTTT; cdr3_aa: CASSYGQGATEAFF
j_call: TRBJ2-7; v_call: TRBV5-8; clone_size: few; d_call: NA; cdr3_nt: TGTGCCAGCAGCCGCCGGGACACCGAGAGGTTC; cdr3_aa: CASSRRDTERF
j_call: TRBJ2-6; v_call: TRBV24-1; clone_size: NA; d_call: NA; cdr3_nt: TGTGCCACCAGTGGGGGGTTCGGGAAGGCGGCGGGCAACGTCCTGACTTTC; cdr3_aa: CATSGGFGKAAGNVLTF
j_call: TRBJ1-1; v_call: TRBV20-1; clone_size: NA; d_call: NA; cdr3_nt: TGCAGTGCTAGAGTGGGTTCGGATACTACCTTT; cdr3_aa: CSARVGSDTTF